The rows below give T cell receptor beta chains drawn from one sample of a study of molecular identifiers for immune sequencing clone quantification. TCRdb used MiXCR to reprocess the PCR reads, holding one entry per CDR3 protein. The profile shows about 68,000 distinct CDR3 sequences, less than 20% of them singletons. Sequencing was done on a sample of naive CD8+ T cells from blood, with Jurkat cell RNA spiked in. These TCRs come from a human donor in good health. Some libraries in this study had Jurkat cell RNA spiked in. CDR3s include the opening cysteine and the closing phenylalanine or tryptophan. The D gene is left open where the match is weak. A clone size is listed for some rows: how often the clone was seen (once, few, many), or a class if it is expanded.

TGCGCCAGCAGCTTGGTTGGGACAGGGGGCGGAGATGACACAGATACGCAGTATTTT	CASSLVGTGGGDDTDTQYF	TRBJ2-3	many	TRBD1	TRBV5-1
TGTGCCAGCAGTTACGGGGCGGGGGAGCAGTACTTC	CASSYGAGEQYF	TRBJ2-7	many	-	TRBV6-5
TGTGCCAGCAGTTACTCGGGAAAAGGGCCCCAGCATTTT	CASSYSGKGPQHF	TRBJ1-5	many	-	TRBV6-5
TGTGCCAGTAGTTATCCTTGGGAAGAGACCCAGTACTTC	CASSYPWEETQYF	TRBJ2-5	-	-	TRBV19
TGTGCCAGTAGCCTCAGAGCCTCTGGGGCCAACGTCCTGACTTTC	CASSLRASGANVLTF	TRBJ2-6	many	-	TRBV19
TGTGCCACCACCCCCCGTTGGTTCAATCAGCCCCAGCATTTT	CATTPRWFNQPQHF	TRBJ1-5	many	-	TRBV6-4
TGTGCCAGCAGTTTAACGCAATCGCGGGCGGAAGCTTTCTTT	CASSLTQSRAEAFF	TRBJ1-1	many	-	TRBV27
TGTGCCAGCAGTTTATCGGCCCCCCGCTACTACGAGCAGTACTTC	CASSLSAPRYYEQYF	TRBJ2-7	-	-	TRBV27
TGTGCCAGTAGTGCCACTAGCGGGAGTTATGAGCAGTACTTC	CASSATSGSYEQYF	TRBJ2-7	many	TRBD2	TRBV19
TGTGCCAGCAGTTCGCCTCAGGGGAAAGAGACCCAGTACTTC	CASSSPQGKETQYF	TRBJ2-5	few	-	TRBV12-3/TRBV12-4
TGTGCCAGCAGTGACAGGGAGACCGGGGAGCTGTTTTTT	CASSDRETGELFF	TRBJ2-2	-	TRBD1	TRBV7-8
TGTGCCAGCAATAGCGGTTGGGGGACCGGGGAGCTGTTTTTT	CASNSGWGTGELFF	TRBJ2-2	few	-	TRBV6-1
TGCAGTGCTCCCCGGGGGACAGGAGTCCCCACTAACTATGGCTACACCTTC	CSAPRGTGVPTNYGYTF	TRBJ1-2	many	TRBD1	TRBV20-1
TGTGCCAGCAGCTTAGGGTACACTGAAGCTTTCTTT	CASSLGYTEAFF	TRBJ1-1	many	-	TRBV7-9
TGTGCCAGCAGCTTAGTATCCAATAACTTAGCCAAAAACATTCAGTACTTC	CASSLVSNNLAKNIQYF	TRBJ2-4	many	-	TRBV13
TGCGCCAGCAGCTTGGCCCCAATATTGCTGTACCAAGAGACCCAGTACTTC	CASSLAPILLYQETQYF	TRBJ2-5	many	-	TRBV5-1
TGTGCCAGCAGTTACTCGTTCGCGAGGACTGAAGCTTTCTTT	CASSYSFARTEAFF	TRBJ1-1	many	-	TRBV6-5
TGTGCCAGCGGGGAATGGAAAAGCACAGATACGCAGTATTTT	CASGEWKSTDTQYF	TRBJ2-3	many	-	TRBV12-3/TRBV12-4
TGCGCCAGCAGCCAATGGGACAACTACGAGCAGTACTTC	CASSQWDNYEQYF	TRBJ2-7	many	-	TRBV4-3
TGTGCCAGCAGTTCCCCTTATATAGCGGGAGGGCCAGGCGAGCAGTACTTC	CASSSPYIAGGPGEQYF	TRBJ2-7	many	TRBD2	TRBV28
TGTGCCACCAGTGGCCAGACAGGGGGCGCAGATACGCAGTATTTT	CATSGQTGGADTQYF	TRBJ2-3	-	TRBD1	TRBV24-1
TGTGCCAGCAGCTCTGGGCCAGGGCTGATCAATGAGCAGTTCTTC	CASSSGPGLINEQFF	TRBJ2-1	-	-	TRBV7-7